This entry concerns a single T cell receptor beta chain. The target antigen is unknown. CCR7-negative CD45RA+ TemRA cells were pooled with CD45RO+ cells for CD8 memory. Generated by immunoSEQ multiplex PCR, the TCRdb table keeps only in-frame clones and is missing some. The sample records approximately 95,000 clones, 67% being singletons. Germline CDR1 MDHEN, CDR2 SYDVKM. V lost 8 bases to trimming and J lost 2 bases, with 20 bases between them. The CDR3 is 16 amino acids. The data were obtained in a study of shared clonotypes between healthy human individuals. Broader study findings: A small donor pool kept down the genetic and exposure-history diversity that was represented.

The specimen sequenced was memory CD8+ T cells sorted from blood. Subset here: CD45RO+ cells pooled with CCR7-negative TemRA cells. The J gene is TRBJ2-3, the V gene TRBV28; no clear D gene. This TCR was sampled from a man aged 30 to 39 in good health. CDR3 amino acids: CASPPGRVVLTDTQYF. The CDR3 DNA reads TGTGCCAGCCCTCCGGGCCGGGTTGTGCTCACAGATACGCAGTATTTT.